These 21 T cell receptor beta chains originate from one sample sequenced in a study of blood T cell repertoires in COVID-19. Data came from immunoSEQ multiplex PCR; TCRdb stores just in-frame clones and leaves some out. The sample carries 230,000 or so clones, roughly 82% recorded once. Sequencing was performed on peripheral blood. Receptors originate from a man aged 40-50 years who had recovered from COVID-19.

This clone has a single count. The CDR3 DNA is TGTGCCACCCTGGAAGAGGGACAGAGGGAGACCCAGTACTTC. Encoded protein: CATLEEGQRETQYF. J is TRBJ2-5 and V is TRBV5-4, with TRBD1 matching 7 bases. The CDR3 runs 14 residues. Germline CDR1 reads SGHNT; CDR2 reads YYREEE (reference sequence). V shed 9 bases and J 5 bases; nucleotides not matched to a gene: 13.

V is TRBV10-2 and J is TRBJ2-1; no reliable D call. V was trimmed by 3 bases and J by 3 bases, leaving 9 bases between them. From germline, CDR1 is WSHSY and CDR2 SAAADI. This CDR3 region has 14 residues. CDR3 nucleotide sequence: TGCGCCAGCAGTGACCAGGAAGACTACAATGAGCAGTTCTTC. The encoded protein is CASSDQEDYNEQFF.

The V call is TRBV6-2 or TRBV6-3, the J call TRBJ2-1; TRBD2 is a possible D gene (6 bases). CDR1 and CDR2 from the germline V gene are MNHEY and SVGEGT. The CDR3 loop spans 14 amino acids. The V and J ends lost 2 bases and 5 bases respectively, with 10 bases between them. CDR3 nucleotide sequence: TGTGCCAGCAGTTACGCGGGAAGTCACAATGAGCAGTTCTTC. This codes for CASSYAGSHNEQFF.

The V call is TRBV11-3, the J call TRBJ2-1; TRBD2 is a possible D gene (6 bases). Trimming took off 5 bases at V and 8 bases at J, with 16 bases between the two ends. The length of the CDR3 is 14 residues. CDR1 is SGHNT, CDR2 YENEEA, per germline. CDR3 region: CASSLGDPGDEQFF. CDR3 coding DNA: TGTGCCAGCAGCCTCGGGGACCCGGGGGATGAGCAGTTCTTC.

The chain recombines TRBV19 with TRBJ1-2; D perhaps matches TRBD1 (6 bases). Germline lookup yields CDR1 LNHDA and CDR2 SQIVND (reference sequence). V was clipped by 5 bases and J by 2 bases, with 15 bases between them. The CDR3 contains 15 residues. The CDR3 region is CASSRQTGLNYGYTF. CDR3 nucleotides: TGTGCCAGTAGTCGGCAGACAGGTCTAAACTATGGCTACACCTTC.

As DNA, the CDR3 is TGCGCCAGCAGCTGGCTAGCGGGATCGGTCAATGAGCAGTTCTTC. Amino acids: CASSWLAGSVNEQFF. The rearrangement uses TRBV5-1 and TRBJ2-1; 9 bases are shared with TRBD2. With V trimmed by 3 bases and J by 6 bases, 7 bases remained unmatched. The CDR3 extends over 15 amino acids. Germline V gives CDR1 SGHRS, CDR2 YFSETQ.

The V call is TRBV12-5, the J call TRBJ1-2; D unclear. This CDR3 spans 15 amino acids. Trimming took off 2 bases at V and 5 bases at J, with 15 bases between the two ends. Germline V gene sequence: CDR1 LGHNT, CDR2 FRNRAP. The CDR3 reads CASGLPSPGIYGYTF. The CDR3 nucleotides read TGTGCTAGTGGTTTGCCCTCCCCCGGGATTTATGGCTACACCTTC.

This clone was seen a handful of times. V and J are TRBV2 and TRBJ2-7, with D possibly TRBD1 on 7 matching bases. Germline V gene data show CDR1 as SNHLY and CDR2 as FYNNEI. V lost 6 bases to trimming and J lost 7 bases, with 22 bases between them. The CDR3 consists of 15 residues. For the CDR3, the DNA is TGTGCCAGCAGAGCCCGGACAGGCCCAGGAGGGGAGCAGTACTTC. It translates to CASRARTGPGGEQYF. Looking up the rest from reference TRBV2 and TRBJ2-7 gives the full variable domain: EPEVTQTPSHQVTQMGQEVILRCVPISNHLYFYWYRQILGQKVEFLVSFYNNEISEKSEIFDDQFSVERPDGSNFTLKIRSTKLEDSAMYFCASRARTGPGGEQYFGPGTRLTVT.

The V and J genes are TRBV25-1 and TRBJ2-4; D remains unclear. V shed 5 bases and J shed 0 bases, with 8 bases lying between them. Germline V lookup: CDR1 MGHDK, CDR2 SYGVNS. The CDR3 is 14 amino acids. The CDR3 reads CASSTWAAKNIQYF. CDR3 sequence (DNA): TGTGCCAGCAGTACGTGGGCAGCCAAAAACATTCAGTACTTC.

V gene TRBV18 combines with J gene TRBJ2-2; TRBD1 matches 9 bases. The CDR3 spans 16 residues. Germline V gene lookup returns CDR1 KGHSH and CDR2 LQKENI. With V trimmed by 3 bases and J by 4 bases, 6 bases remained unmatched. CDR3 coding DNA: TGTGCCAGCTCACCGGGACAGGGTGGTGCCACCGGGGAGCTGTTTTTT. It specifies CASSPGQGGATGELFF.

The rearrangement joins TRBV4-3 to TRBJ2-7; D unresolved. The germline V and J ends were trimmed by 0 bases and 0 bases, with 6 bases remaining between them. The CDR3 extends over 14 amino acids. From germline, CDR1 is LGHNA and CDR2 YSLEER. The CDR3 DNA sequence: TGCGCCAGCAGCCAAGAGGTCGGCTCCTACGAGCAGTACTTC. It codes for CASSQEVGSYEQYF.

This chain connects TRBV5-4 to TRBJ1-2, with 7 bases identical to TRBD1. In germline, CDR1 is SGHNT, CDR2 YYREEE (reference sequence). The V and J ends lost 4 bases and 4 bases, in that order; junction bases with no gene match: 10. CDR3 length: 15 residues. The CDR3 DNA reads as TGTGCCAGCAGCAGAACAGGGGCTAGCGTCTATGGCTACACCTTC. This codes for CASSRTGASVYGYTF.

CDR3 DNA: TGTGCCAGCAGCACCCGGACAGGGGACGAGCAGTACTTC. Amino acid sequence: CASSTRTGDEQYF. The rearrangement joins TRBV9 to TRBJ2-7, with TRBD1 matching 9 bases. There are 13 residues in the CDR3. Germline values: CDR1 SGDLS, CDR2 YYNGEE. Trimming removed 4 bases from V and 5 bases from J; junction bases left unmatched: 4. Full variable domain (missing parts from reference TRBV9 and TRBJ2-7): DSGVTQTPKHLITATGQRVTLRCSPRSGDLSVYWYQQSLDQGLQFLIQYYNGEERAKGNILERFSAQQFPDLHSELNLSSLELGDSALYFCASSTRTGDEQYFGPGTRLTVT.

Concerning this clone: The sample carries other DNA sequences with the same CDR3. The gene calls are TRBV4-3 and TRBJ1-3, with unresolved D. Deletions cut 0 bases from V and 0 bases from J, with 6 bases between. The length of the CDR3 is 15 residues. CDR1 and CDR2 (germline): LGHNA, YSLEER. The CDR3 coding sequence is TGCGCCAGCAGCCAAGACCGCAGCTCTGGAAACACCATATATTTT. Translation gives CASSQDRSSGNTIYF.

CDR3: CASSLRRTSGGPAWSYEQYF. The CDR3 bases are TGTGCCAGCAGCTTACGAAGGACTAGCGGGGGGCCCGCCTGGTCCTACGAGCAGTACTTC. This rearrangement joins TRBV7-8 to TRBJ2-7; 14 nucleotides align to TRBD2. Trimming removed 2 bases from V and 1 base from J; junction bases left unmatched: 13. The germline V gene has CDR1 SGHVS and CDR2 FQNEAQ. The CDR3 is made up of 20 amino acids. Drawing the rest from reference TRBV7-8 and TRBJ2-7, the complete variable domain is GAGVSQSPRYKVAKRGQDVALRCDPISGHVSLFWYQQALGQGPEFLTYFQNEAQLDKSGLPSDRFFAERPEGSVSTLKIQRTQQEDSAVYLCASSLRRTSGGPAWSYEQYFGPGTRLTVT.

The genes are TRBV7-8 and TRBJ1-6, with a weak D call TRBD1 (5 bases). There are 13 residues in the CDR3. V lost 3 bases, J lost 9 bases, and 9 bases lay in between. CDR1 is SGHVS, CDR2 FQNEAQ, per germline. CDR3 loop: CASSFQGFSPLHF. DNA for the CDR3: TGTGCCAGCAGCTTCCAGGGATTTTCACCCCTCCACTTT.

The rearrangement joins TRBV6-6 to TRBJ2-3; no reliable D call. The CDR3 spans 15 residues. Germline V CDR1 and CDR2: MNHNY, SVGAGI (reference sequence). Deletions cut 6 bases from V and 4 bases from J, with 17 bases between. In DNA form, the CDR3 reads TGTGCCAGCAGAAATAAGAAAGCCGTCGCAGATACGCAGTATTTT. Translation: CASRNKKAVADTQYF.

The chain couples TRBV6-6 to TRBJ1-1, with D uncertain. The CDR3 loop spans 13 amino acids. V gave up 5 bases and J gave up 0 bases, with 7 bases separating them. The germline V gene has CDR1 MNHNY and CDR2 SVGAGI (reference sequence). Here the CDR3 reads CASSPVMNTEAFF. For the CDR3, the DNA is TGTGCCAGCAGTCCGGTGATGAACACTGAAGCTTTCTTT.

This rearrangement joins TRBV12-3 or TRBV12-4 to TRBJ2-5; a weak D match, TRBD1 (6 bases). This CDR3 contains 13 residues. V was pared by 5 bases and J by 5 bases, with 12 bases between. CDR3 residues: CASSDTGWETQYF. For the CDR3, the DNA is TGTGCCAGCAGTGACACAGGGTGGGAGACCCAGTACTTC.

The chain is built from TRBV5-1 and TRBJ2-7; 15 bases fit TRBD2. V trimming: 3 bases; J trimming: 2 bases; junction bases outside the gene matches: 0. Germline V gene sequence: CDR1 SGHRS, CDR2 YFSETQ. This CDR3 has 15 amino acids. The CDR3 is CASSWTSGRAYEQYF. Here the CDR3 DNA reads TGCGCCAGCAGCTGGACTAGCGGGAGGGCCTACGAGCAGTACTTC.

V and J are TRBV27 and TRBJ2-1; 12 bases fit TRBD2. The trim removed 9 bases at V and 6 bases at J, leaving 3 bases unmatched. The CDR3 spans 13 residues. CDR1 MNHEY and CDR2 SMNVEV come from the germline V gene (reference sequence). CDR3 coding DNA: TGTGCCAGTAGGACTAGCGGGGCCAATGAGCAGTTCTTC. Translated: CASRTSGANEQFF.